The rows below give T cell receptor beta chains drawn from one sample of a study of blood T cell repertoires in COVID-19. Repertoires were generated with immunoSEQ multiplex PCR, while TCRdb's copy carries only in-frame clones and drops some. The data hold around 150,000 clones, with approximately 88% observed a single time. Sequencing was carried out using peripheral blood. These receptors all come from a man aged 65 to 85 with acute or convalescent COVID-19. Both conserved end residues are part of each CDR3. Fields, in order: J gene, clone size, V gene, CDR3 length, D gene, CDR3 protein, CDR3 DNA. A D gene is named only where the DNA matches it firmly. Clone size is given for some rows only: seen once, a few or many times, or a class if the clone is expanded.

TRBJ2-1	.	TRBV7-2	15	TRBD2	CASSDSGGIYNEQFF	TGTGCCAGCAGCGATAGCGGGGGGATTTACAATGAGCAGTTCTTC
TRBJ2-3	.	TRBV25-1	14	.	CASIGGISTDTQYF	TGTGCCAGCATCGGCGGGATTAGCACAGATACGCAGTATTTT
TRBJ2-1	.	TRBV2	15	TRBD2	CASRTTSGGANEQFF	TGTGCCAGCAGAACTACTAGCGGGGGGGCCAATGAGCAGTTCTTC
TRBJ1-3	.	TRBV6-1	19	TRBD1	CASSEGQGNPTYSGNTIYF	TGTGCCAGCAGTGAAGGACAGGGGAATCCAACCTACTCTGGAAACACCATATATTTT
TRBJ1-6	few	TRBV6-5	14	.	CASTGRDPGSPLHF	TGTGCCAGCACTGGACGGGATCCCGGTTCACCCCTCCACTTT
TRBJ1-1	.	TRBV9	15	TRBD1	CASSPGQGASPEAFF	TGTGCCAGCAGCCCAGGACAGGGGGCTAGCCCTGAAGCTTTCTTT
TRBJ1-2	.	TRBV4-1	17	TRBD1	CASSSSGSGQGVQGYTF	TGCGCCAGCAGCTCTAGTGGCTCGGGACAGGGGGTTCAGGGCTACACCTTC
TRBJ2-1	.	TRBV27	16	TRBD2	CASSSLAVNSYNEQFF	TGTGCCAGCAGTTCTCTAGCGGTCAACTCCTACAATGAGCAGTTCTTC
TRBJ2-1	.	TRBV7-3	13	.	CASSPLTGNEQFF	TGTGCCAGCAGCCCCCTAACAGGCAATGAGCAGTTCTTC
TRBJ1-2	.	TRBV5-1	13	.	CASSSELGLGYTF	TGCGCCAGCAGCTCAGAATTGGGCCTTGGCTACACCTTC
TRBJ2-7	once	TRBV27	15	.	CASSAGPGFRYEQYF	TGTGCCAGCAGTGCAGGGCCAGGGTTTCGGTACGAGCAGTACTTC
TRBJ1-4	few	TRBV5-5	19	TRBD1	CASSLTPTTGTATNEKLFF	TGTGCCAGCAGCTTAACCCCCACAACGGGGACAGCAACTAATGAAAAACTGTTTTTT
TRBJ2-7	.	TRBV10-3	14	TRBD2	CAISALAGVAEQYF	TGTGCCATCAGCGCGCTAGCGGGAGTCGCCGAGCAGTACTTC
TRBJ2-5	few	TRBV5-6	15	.	CASSLVGDLGRTQYF	TGTGCCAGCAGCTTGGTGGGGGACTTGGGTAGAACCCAGTACTTC
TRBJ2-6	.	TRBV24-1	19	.	CATSDGGGQGGDGANVLTF	TGTGCCACCAGTGACGGGGGAGGTCAAGGGGGCGATGGGGCCAACGTCCTGACTTTC
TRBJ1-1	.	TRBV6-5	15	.	CASSYGAREGTEAFF	TGTGCCAGCAGTTACGGGGCCAGAGAAGGGACTGAAGCTTTCTTT
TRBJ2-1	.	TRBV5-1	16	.	CASSLPKGDSYNEQFF	TGCGCCAGCAGCTTGCCCAAGGGCGACAGTTACAATGAGCAGTTCTTC
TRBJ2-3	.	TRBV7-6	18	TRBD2	CASSPILAGRPGTDTQYF	TGTGCCAGCAGCCCGATACTAGCGGGACGGCCAGGGACAGATACGCAGTATTTT
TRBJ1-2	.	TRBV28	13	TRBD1	CASSSTDRDSYTF	TGTGCCAGCAGTTCGACCGACAGGGATAGCTACACCTTC
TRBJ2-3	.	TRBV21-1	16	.	CASSKASSGSTDTQYF	TGTGCCAGCAGCAAAGCGTCTAGCGGTAGCACAGATACGCAGTATTTT
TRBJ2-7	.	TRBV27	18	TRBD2	CASSHKVISGGSSYEQYF	TGTGCCAGCAGCCATAAAGTTATATCGGGCGGGAGCTCCTACGAGCAGTACTTC
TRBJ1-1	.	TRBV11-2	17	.	CASSLDRPAAGFMEAFF	TGTGCCAGCAGCTTAGATCGTCCAGCGGCAGGTTTTATGGAAGCTTTCTTT
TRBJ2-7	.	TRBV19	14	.	CASSRGGQAYEQYF	TGTGCCAGTAGTAGAGGAGGGCAGGCCTACGAGCAGTACTTC
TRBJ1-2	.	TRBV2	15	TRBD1	CASRLGTGQNYGYTF	TGTGCCAGCAGGTTAGGGACAGGGCAAAACTATGGCTACACCTTC
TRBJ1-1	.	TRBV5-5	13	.	CASSLTENTEAFF	TGTGCCAGCAGCTTGACAGAGAACACTGAAGCTTTCTTT
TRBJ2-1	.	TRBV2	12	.	CASRFGVNEQFF	TGTGCCAGCAGATTTGGAGTGAATGAGCAGTTCTTC
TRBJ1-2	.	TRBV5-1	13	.	CASSLEPVDGYTF	TGCGCCAGCAGCTTGGAGCCTGTAGATGGCTACACCTTC
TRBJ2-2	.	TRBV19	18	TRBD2	CASSEGLAGGKNTGELFF	TGTGCCAGTAGTGAGGGACTAGCGGGGGGGAAGAACACCGGGGAGCTGTTTTTT
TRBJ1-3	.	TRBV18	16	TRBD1	CASSPRTGRSGNTIYF	TGTGCCAGCTCACCCAGGACAGGCCGCTCTGGAAACACCATATATTTT
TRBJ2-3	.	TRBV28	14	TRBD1	CASSPQGRTDTQYF	TGTGCCAGCAGTCCACAGGGGCGGACAGATACGCAGTATTTT
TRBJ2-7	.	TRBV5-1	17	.	CASSLGNLGLFGYEQYF	TGCGCCAGCAGCTTGGGTAATCTGGGGCTTTTCGGGTATGAGCAGTACTTC
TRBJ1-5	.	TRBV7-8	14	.	CASSDLEGTQPQHF	TGTGCCAGCAGCGACCTAGAGGGAACTCAGCCCCAGCATTTT
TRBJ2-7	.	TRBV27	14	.	CASSASTGSYEQYF	TGTGCCAGCAGTGCCTCGACAGGCTCCTACGAGCAGTACTTC
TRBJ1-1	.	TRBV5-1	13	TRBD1	CASTTDRGTEAFF	TGCGCCAGCACTACGGACAGGGGCACTGAAGCTTTCTTT
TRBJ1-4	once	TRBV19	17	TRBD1	CASSIDRPGQGNEKLFF	TGTGCCAGTAGTATCGACCGACCGGGACAGGGTAATGAAAAACTGTTTTTT
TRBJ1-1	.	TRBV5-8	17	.	CASSRIRGHDMNTEAFF	TGTGCCAGCAGCCGTATCCGTGGGCACGACATGAACACTGAAGCTTTCTTT
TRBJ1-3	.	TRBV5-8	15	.	CASSNERGPGNTIYF	TGTGCCAGCAGCAATGAACGGGGTCCTGGAAACACCATATATTTT
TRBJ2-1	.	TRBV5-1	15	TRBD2	CASSLSGSSYNEQFF	TGCGCCAGCAGCCTCAGCGGGAGCTCCTACAATGAGCAGTTCTTC
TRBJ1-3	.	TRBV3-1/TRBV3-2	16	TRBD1	CASSPLTGSLGNTIYF	TGTGCCAGCAGCCCCCTGACAGGGAGTCTTGGAAACACCATATATTTT
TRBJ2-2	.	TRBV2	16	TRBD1	CASSETGTQRGGELFF	TGTGCCAGCAGTGAGACAGGGACCCAACGCGGCGGGGAGCTGTTTTTT
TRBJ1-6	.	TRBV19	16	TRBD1	CASSPGQGLWNSPLHF	TGTGCCAGTAGTCCCGGACAGGGTCTTTGGAATTCACCCCTCCACTTT
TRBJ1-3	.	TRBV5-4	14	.	CASSLDTSGNTIYF	TGTGCCAGCAGCTTAGACACCTCTGGAAACACCATATATTTT
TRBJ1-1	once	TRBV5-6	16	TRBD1	CASSWRGDRARTEAFF	TGTGCCAGCAGTTGGCGAGGGGACAGGGCAAGGACTGAAGCTTTCTTT
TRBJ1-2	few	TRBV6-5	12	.	CASSSRQSGYTF	TGTGCCAGCAGTTCCCGACAGTCTGGCTACACCTTC
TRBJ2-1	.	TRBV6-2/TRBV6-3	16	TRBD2	CASSTAARGDYNEQFF	TGTGCCAGCAGCACCGCGGCGCGGGGGGACTACAATGAGCAGTTCTTC